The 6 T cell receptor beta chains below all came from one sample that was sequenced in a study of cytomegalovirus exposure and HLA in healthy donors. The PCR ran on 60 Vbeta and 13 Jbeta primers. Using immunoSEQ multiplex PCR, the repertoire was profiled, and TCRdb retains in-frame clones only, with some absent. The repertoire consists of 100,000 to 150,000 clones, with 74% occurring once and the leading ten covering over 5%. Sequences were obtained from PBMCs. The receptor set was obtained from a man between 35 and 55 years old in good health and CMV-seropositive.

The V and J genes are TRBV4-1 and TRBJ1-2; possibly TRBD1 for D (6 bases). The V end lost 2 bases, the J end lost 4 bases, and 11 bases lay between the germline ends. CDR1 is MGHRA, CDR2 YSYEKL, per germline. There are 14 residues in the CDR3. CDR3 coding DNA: TGCGCCAGCAGCCAAACGACAGGCCCCTATGGCTACACCTTC. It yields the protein CASSQTTGPYGYTF.

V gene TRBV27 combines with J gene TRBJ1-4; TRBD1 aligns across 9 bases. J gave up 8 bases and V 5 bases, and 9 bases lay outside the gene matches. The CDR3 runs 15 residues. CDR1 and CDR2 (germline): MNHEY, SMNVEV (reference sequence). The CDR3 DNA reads TGTGCCAGCAGTACCCTCGGGACAGGGTCGGAAAAACTGTTTTTT. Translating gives CASSTLGTGSEKLFF.

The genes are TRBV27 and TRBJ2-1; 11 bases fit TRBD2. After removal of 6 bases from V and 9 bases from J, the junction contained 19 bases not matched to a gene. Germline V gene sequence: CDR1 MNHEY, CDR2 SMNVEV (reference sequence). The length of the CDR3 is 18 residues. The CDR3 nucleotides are TGTGCCAGCAGGCCTCCGGGACTAGCGGCACGATCCAGGGGTGAGCAGTTCTTC. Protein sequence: CASRPPGLAARSRGEQFF.

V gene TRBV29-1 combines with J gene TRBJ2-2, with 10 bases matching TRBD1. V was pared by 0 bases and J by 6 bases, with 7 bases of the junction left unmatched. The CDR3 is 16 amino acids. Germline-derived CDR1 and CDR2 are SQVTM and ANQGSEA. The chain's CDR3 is CSVEDWTGGQPGELFF. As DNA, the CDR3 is TGCAGCGTTGAAGATTGGACAGGGGGTCAACCCGGGGAGCTGTTTTTT.

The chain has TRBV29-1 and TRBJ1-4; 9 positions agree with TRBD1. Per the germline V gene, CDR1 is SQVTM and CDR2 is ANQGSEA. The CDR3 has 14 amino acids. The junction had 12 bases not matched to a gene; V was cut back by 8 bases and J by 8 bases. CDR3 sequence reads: CSILHRGPAEKLFF. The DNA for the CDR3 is TGCAGCATCCTACACAGGGGGCCGGCAGAAAAACTGTTTTTT.

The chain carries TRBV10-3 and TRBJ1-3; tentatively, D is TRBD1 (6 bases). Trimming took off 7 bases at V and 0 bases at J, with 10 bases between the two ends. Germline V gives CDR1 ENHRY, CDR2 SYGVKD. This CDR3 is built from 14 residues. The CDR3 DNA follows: TGTGCCATCACCGGACAGAGCTCTGGAAACACCATATATTTT. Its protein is CAITGQSSGNTIYF.